The T cell receptor beta chain described here comes from a study of blood T cell repertoires in COVID-19. Study in general: Samples taken during acute and convalescent COVID-19 were collected in the United States, Italy and Spain. From T cells, B-cell-depleted T cells, or PBMCs came the material, which was cDNA or gDNA.

The CDR3 runs 13 residues. V shed 4 bases and J shed 4 bases, with 11 bases lying between them. Germline-derived CDR1 and CDR2 are SGHTA and FQGNSA. In the authors' methods: The authors estimated nucleated cell counts from reference gene primer amplification. Method: immunoSEQ multiplex PCR; TCRdb's copy keeps in-frame clones and lacks some. The DNA was the basis for D and trimming; V, J and clone size are from that table. Of approximately 360,000 clones listed, 80% to 90% were seen once; the top ten hold more than 0.95%. The sample taken for sequencing was peripheral blood. The V call is TRBV7-2, the J call TRBJ2-7; TRBD2 might be the D (5 bases). The clonotype was recovered from a man aged 40-55 years with acute or convalescent COVID-19. CDR3 sequence: CASSSLAPYEQYF. The CDR3 nucleotides are TGTGCCAGCAGCTCCTTAGCGCCTTACGAGCAGTACTTC. The full variable domain, its missing parts supplied by reference TRBV7-2 and TRBJ2-7, is GAGVSQSPSNKVTEKGKDVELRCDPISGHTALYWYRQSLGQGLEFLIYFQGNSAPDKSGLPSDRFSAERTGGSVSTLTIQRTQQEDSAVYLCASSSLAPYEQYFGPGTRLTVT.